The present T cell receptor (beta chain) was sequenced within a study of response to subunit inactivated influenza vaccine. The study, taken as a whole, reports: Authors suggested seasonal influenza vaccinations each recruit few new T cells.

Concerning this clonotype: The antigen remains undetermined.

Via MiXCR, TCRdb re-called the RT-PCR reads, giving one row per CDR3 protein. The sample holds around 760,000 distinct CDR3 sequences, roughly 13% seen once. Germline lookup yields CDR1 GTSNPN and CDR2 SVGIG (reference sequence). The CDR3 consists of 12 residues. V lost 2 bases and J 4 bases, leaving 9 bases between the germline ends. The sequences come from PBMCs from blood, collected 14 days before vaccination. The TCR was taken from a man between 50 and 59 years old who received an inactivated influenza vaccine. V gene TRBV30 combines with J gene TRBJ2-7, with D perhaps matching TRBD1 or TRBD2 (5 bases each). This chain's CDR3 is CAWSRGVYEQYF. The CDR3 DNA reads TGTGCCTGGAGTAGGGGAGTTTACGAGCAGTACTTC. Together with reference TRBV30 and TRBJ2-7, the CDR3 gives the full variable domain: SQTIHQWPATLVQPVGSPLSLECTVEGTSNPNLYWYRQAAGRGLQLLFYSVGIGQISSEVPQNLSASRPQDRQFILSSKKLLLSDSGFYLCAWSRGVYEQYFGPGTRLTVT.